This T cell receptor beta chain was captured in a study of blood T cell repertoires in COVID-19. The wider study: T cells, B-cell-depleted T cells, or PBMCs provided the cDNA or gDNA that served as material.

TCRdb keeps only in-frame clones here, not all; method: immunoSEQ multiplex PCR. The sample records about 240,000 clones, roughly four fifths being singletons. Germline CDR1 reads LNHDA; CDR2 reads SQIVND (reference sequence). Trimming left V 6 bases short and J 4 bases short, with 22 bases between. There are 17 residues in the CDR3. This clonotype was obtained from a woman in her fifties or sixties with active or convalescent COVID-19. V is TRBV19 and J is TRBJ1-5; maybe TRBD1 (6 bases). The sequenced sample consisted of peripheral blood. The CDR3 loop is CASSHRKQGRGNQPQHF. The CDR3 nucleotides read TGTGCCAGTAGCCACAGAAAACAGGGCCGAGGGAATCAGCCCCAGCATTTT.